This TCR beta chain was retrieved from a study of T-cell reconstitution after alpha-beta-depleted transplantation in children. Study conclusions and caveats: Several hundred expanded graft clones reportedly gave rise to the alpha-beta T cells present about two months after transplant. Surviving recipient T cells and thymic progenitors underlay high day-60 TCRbeta diversity in some patients. One year post-transplant, T-cell counts and diversity were largely derived from T cells produced anew.

Preparation of the TCRbeta library used unique molecular identifiers. TCRdb re-called the PCR reads with MiXCR, one entry per CDR3 protein. The sample holds approximately 520,000 distinct CDR3 sequences, 11% seen once. Concerning this clonotype itself: What it binds is unknown.

The CDR3 has 16 amino acids. The germline gives CDR1 MNHEY, CDR2 SMNVEV (reference sequence). V lost 5 bases and J lost 3; bases outside the gene matches: 12. This chain connects TRBV27 to TRBJ2-7; 8 bases align to TRBD1. This clonotype was sampled from a female patient aged 2-9 years who had a stem cell transplant for aplastic anemia, so the T cells may come from the graft donor. Material: PBMCs, mostly from graft donor cells, obtained 180 days after TCRalphabeta/CD19-depleted stem cell transplant. The CDR3 loop reads CASSPSPGTGVYEQYV. CDR3 sequence (DNA): TGTGCCAGCAGTCCAAGCCCCGGGACAGGAGTCTACGAGCAGTACGTC.